The 10 T cell receptor beta chains given below trace back to one sample, sequenced in a study of blood T cell repertoires in COVID-19. Clones were sequenced by immunoSEQ multiplex PCR, and TCRdb holds only the in-frame ones, with some missing. The repertoire has about 140,000 clones, 88% of them found once; the top ten carry 10% to 13%. The sample consisted of peripheral blood. The receptors derive from a man in his forties or fifties with active or convalescent COVID-19.

Worth noting for this clone: This specimen includes other DNA sequences encoding the same CDR3. The chain combines TRBV28 with TRBJ1-5, with unresolved D. Germline CDR1 is MDHEN and CDR2 is SYDVKM. Between the trimmed V and J ends, which lost 4 bases and 4 bases, there was a span of 5 bases. CDR3 length: 12 amino acids. CDR3 amino acids: CASSSGNQPQHF. The CDR3 DNA is TGTGCCAGCAGTTCCGGGAATCAGCCCCAGCATTTT. Looking up the rest from reference TRBV28 and TRBJ1-5 gives the full variable domain: DVKVTQSSRYLVKRTGEKVFLECVQDMDHENMFWYRQDPGLGLRLIYFSYDVKMKEKGDIPEGYSVSREKKERFSLILESASTNQTSMYLCASSSGNQPQHFGDGTRLSIL.

The V call is TRBV27, the J call TRBJ1-1, with D unresolved. CDR1 and CDR2 (germline): MNHEY, SMNVEV (reference sequence). The ends were cut back, 3 bases at V and 0 bases at J, with 8 bases in the middle. The CDR3 runs 14 residues. The CDR3 region has the DNA TGTGCCAGCAGTTTGTCAGGTTTGAACACTGAAGCTTTCTTT. Protein: CASSLSGLNTEAFF.

The J gene is TRBJ2-1, the V gene TRBV19; the match to TRBD1 covers 9 bases. Germline values: CDR1 LNHDA, CDR2 SQIVND (reference sequence). The length of the CDR3 is 15 residues. V was clipped by 5 bases and J by 3 bases; unmatched bases: 5. The CDR3 DNA reads TGTGCCAGTAGTCCCGGACAGGGGAACTACAATGAGCAGTTCTTC. Translation: CASSPGQGNYNEQFF.

A single count supports this clone. The CDR3 DNA reads as TGTGCCAGCTCACCTTCGATCGAGCCTTCTGAAGCTTTCTTT. It yields the protein CASSPSIEPSEAFF. The chain recombines TRBV18 with TRBJ1-1, with no clear D. This CDR3 has 14 residues. Trimming shortened V by 3 bases and J by 6 bases, and 14 bases separated the two germline ends. Germline V lookup: CDR1 KGHSH, CDR2 LQKENI.

This rearrangement joins TRBV28 to TRBJ2-5, with 8 bases aligning to TRBD1. Germline-derived CDR1 and CDR2 are MDHEN and SYDVKM. The V segment lost 6 bases and the J segment 2 bases; nucleotides outside the gene matches: 2. There are 13 residues in the CDR3. CDR3 amino acids: CASRRTGQETQYF. CDR3 DNA sequence: TGTGCCAGCAGGAGGACAGGGCAAGAGACCCAGTACTTC.

J is TRBJ2-5 and V is TRBV7-2; possible D gene TRBD2, 5 bases. Trimming shortened V by 2 bases and J by 1 base, and 14 bases separated the two germline ends. The CDR3 spans 16 residues. Per the germline V gene, CDR1 is SGHTA and CDR2 is FQGNSA. The CDR3 region has the DNA TGTGCCAGCAGCTTACCCATAGCGACGCTCCAAGAGACCCAGTACTTC. Its translation is CASSLPIATLQETQYF. Filled out from reference TRBV7-2 and TRBJ2-5, the complete variable domain reads GAGVSQSPSNKVTEKGKDVELRCDPISGHTALYWYRQSLGQGLEFLIYFQGNSAPDKSGLPSDRFSAERTGGSVSTLTIQRTQQEDSAVYLCASSLPIATLQETQYFGPGTRLLVL.

The CDR3 region has the DNA TGTGCCAGCAGCCGAGGCCCCGACACTGAAGCTTTCTTT. Translating it yields CASSRGPDTEAFF. The V gene is TRBV7-9, the J gene TRBJ1-1; D gene uncertain. Trimming pared 5 bases from V and 3 bases from J, leaving 10 bases between. The CDR3 sequence is 13 residues long. Germline V lookup: CDR1 SEHNR, CDR2 FQNEAQ (reference sequence).

The chain couples TRBV28 to TRBJ1-4; TRBD1 is a possible D gene (6 bases). Trimming pared 6 bases from V and 11 bases from J, leaving 13 bases between. The CDR3 loop spans 12 amino acids. Germline V gene sequence: CDR1 MDHEN, CDR2 SYDVKM. Here the CDR3 DNA reads TGTGCCAGCAGCGCCTCAGGGGAGAAACTGTTTTTT. This codes for CASSASGEKLFF.

The chain combines TRBV19 with TRBJ2-7; D is possibly TRBD2 (6 bases). There are 12 residues in the CDR3. CDR1 LNHDA and CDR2 SQIVND come from the germline V gene (reference sequence). The V end was cut by 8 bases, the J end by 5 bases, with 13 bases between. CDR3 amino acids: CASSRGTHEQYF. In nucleotides, the CDR3 is TGTGCCAGTTCTCGGGGGACCCACGAGCAGTACTTC. The whole variable domain, filled in from reference TRBV19 and TRBJ2-7, reads DGGITQSPKYLFRKEGQNVTLSCEQNLNHDAMYWYRQDPGQGLRLIYYSQIVNDFQKGDIAEGYSVSREKKESFPLTVTSAQKNPTAFYLCASSRGTHEQYFGPGTRLTVT.

The chain links TRBV3-1 (or the pseudogene TRBV3-2) to TRBJ1-2, with a weak D call TRBD1 (6 bases). This CDR3 has 15 amino acids. Trimming cost V 4 bases and J 6 bases, with 18 bases left between them. Germline assignment: CDR1 LGHDT and CDR2 YNNKEL (reference sequence). CDR3 in DNA: TGTGCCAGCAGCCCAGCACAGGGTGTTGGAAATGGCTACACCTTC. Amino acids: CASSPAQGVGNGYTF.